This record looks at one T cell receptor (beta chain) sequence and its context. The sample belongs to a study of OX40 agonist ivuxolimab in advanced cancers. V lost 4 bases and J 8 bases, leaving 11 bases between the germline ends. The CDR3 length is 11 residues. Germline assignment: CDR1 GTSNPN and CDR2 SVGIG (reference sequence). Profiled with immunoSEQ multiplex PCR; TCRdb holds only in-frame clones, not every one. Of tens of thousands of clones listed, about 90% are singletons. The TCR comes from an adult with an advanced solid tumor such as melanoma, head and neck, liver or kidney cancer. Specimen: CD4+ or CD8+ T cells sorted from blood, collected in a trial of the OX40 agonist ivuxolimab. The chain recombines TRBV30 with TRBJ1-1, with D tentatively TRBD1 (6 bases). This CDR3 is CAWKGTGEAFF. DNA of the CDR3: TGTGCCTGGAAGGGAACAGGGGAAGCTTTCTTT.